This TCR beta chain was observed in a study of T cell repertoires in cytomegalovirus infection. Study at large: Carrying CMV and the relevant HLA type showed in public TCR beta signatures.

TCRdb used MiXCR to reprocess the reads, holding one entry per CDR3 protein. The table has 200,000 to 300,000 distinct CDR3 sequences, under 8.5% seen once. This clonotype was recorded at least ten times. Its specificity is not known. Germline CDR1 and CDR2: SQVTM and ANQGSEA. This CDR3 has 14 residues. Deletions cut 4 bases from V and 4 bases from J, with 13 bases between. Regarding the study as a whole: Predominance within the ex vivo response was attributable to HLA-C-restricted CMV-specific TCR beta clonotypes. Identification of carriers of CMV plus the relevant HLA was performed using cumulative public TCR beta family frequency.

The sequence was collected from a human donor in good health (CMV status not recorded). Some clones in this sample may be carry-over from other donors' samples. Sequencing was performed on PBMCs. The chain is built from TRBV29-1 and TRBJ2-2, with D maybe TRBD2 (5 bases). The CDR3 DNA reads TGCAGCGTTGGCGGGCTGATACCCACCGGGGAGCTGTTTTTT. As protein: CSVGGLIPTGELFF.